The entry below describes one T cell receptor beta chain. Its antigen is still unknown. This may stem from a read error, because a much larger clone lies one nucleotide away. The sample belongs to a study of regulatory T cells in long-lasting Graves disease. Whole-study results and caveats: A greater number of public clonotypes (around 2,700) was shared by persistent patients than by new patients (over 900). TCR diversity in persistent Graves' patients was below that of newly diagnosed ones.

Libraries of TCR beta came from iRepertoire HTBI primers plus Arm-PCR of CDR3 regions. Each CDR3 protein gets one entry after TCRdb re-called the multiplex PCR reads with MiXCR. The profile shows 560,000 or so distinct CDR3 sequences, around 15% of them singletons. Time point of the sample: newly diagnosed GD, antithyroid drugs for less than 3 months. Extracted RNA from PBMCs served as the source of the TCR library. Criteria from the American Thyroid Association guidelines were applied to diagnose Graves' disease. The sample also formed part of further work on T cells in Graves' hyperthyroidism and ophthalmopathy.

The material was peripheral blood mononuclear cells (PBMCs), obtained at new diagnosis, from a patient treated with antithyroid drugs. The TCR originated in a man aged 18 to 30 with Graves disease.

This CDR3 reads CASSLAGDGAQYF. The CDR3 coding sequence is TGTGCCAGCAGCTTAGCAGGGGATGGGGCCCAGTACTTC. The rearrangement uses TRBV7-3 and TRBJ2-3, with D maybe TRBD1 (6 bases). The assigned J gene may be wrong: the sequence end matches TRBJ2-5 better. The CDR3 has 13 amino acids. CDR1 and CDR2 from the germline V gene are SGHTA and FQGTGA.